This T cell receptor (beta chain) was recorded in a study of blood T cell repertoires in COVID-19. Study background: Samples of COVID-19 (acute and convalescent) were obtained from the United States, Italy and Spain. Sample material is recorded as cDNA or gDNA derived from T cells, B-cell-depleted T cells, or PBMCs.

Per the original data handling: Estimation of nucleated cell counts was performed using reference gene primer amplification. Method: immunoSEQ multiplex PCR; TCRdb's copy keeps in-frame clones and lacks some. That table gives V, J and clone size, and the DNA gave D and trimming. The sample consists of 110,000 or so clones, 80% to 90% of them appearing once. The V end lost 5 bases, the J end lost 7 bases, and 20 bases lay between the germline ends. CDR1 is MNHEY, CDR2 SMNVEV, per germline (reference sequence). CDR3 length equals 16 residues. The sequencing input was peripheral blood. The gene calls are TRBV27 and TRBJ2-2; no clear D gene. The sequence derives from a human donor in a cohort sampled during active COVID-19. The chain's CDR3 is CASSTRPGRPGGELFF. The CDR3 DNA reads TGTGCCAGCAGTACCCGACCGGGTAGACCGGGCGGGGAGCTGTTTTTT.